This TCR beta chain is drawn from a study of identical twins. To note about this clonotype: Its antigen remains unknown.

Study-wide results and caveats: With monozygotic twins, out-of-frame TCR alpha sharing exceeded what models estimated.

Germline CDR1 LNHDA, CDR2 SQIVND (reference sequence). V shed 7 bases, J shed 7 bases, and the junction held 6 bases outside the gene matches. The CDR3 contains 13 residues. After template switching added a universal primer site, the resulting cDNA carried unique molecular identifiers. TCRdb called the 5' RACE reads again in MiXCR, with one record for every CDR3 protein. The table includes 1.5 million to 2 million distinct CDR3 sequences, under 35% detected once. Sequenced sample: cord blood. The receptor comes from a newborn girl in good health. This rearrangement joins TRBV19 to TRBJ1-5; 8 bases match TRBD1. CDR3 in DNA: TGTGCCAGTACGGACAGGGATCGACAGCCCCAGCATTTT. The encoded protein is CASTDRDRQPQHF. Variable domain in full (rest from reference TRBV19 and TRBJ1-5): DGGITQSPKYLFRKEGQNVTLSCEQNLNHDAMYWYRQDPGQGLRLIYYSQIVNDFQKGDIAEGYSVSREKKESFPLTVTSAQKNPTAFYLCASTDRDRQPQHFGDGTRLSIL.